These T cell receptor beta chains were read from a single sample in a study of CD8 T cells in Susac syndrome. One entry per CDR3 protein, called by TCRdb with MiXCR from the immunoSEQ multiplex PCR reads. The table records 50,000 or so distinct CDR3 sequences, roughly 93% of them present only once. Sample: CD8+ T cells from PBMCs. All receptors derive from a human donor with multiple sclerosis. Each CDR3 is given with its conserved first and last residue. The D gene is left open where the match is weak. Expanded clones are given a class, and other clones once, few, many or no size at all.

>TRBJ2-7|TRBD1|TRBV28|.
TGTGCCACCGATCCCTACCCCCAGGGGGCTCCCTCCTACGAGCAGTACTTC
CATDPYPQGAPSYEQYF
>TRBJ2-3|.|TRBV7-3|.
TGTGCCAGCAGCCACGGAGGGGGGAGCACAGATACGCAGTATTTT
CASSHGGGSTDTQYF
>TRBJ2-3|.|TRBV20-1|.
TGCAGTGGGGGCCAGACATATAGCACAGATACGCAGTATTTT
CSGGQTYSTDTQYF
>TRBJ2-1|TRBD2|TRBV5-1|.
TGCGCCAGCAGCTTGTTGTTAGCGGGGGGGGAGCAGTTCTTC
CASSLLLAGGEQFF
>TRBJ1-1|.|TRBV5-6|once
TGTGCCACTAGGACCCTCCTCGGGGGCATGAACACTGAAGCTTTCTTT
CATRTLLGGMNTEAFF
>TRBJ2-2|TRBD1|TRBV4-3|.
TGCGCCAGCAGCCTCCTCATACAACAGGGGGTCGGGGAGCTGTTTTTT
CASSLLIQQGVGELFF
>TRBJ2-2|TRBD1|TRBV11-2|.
TGTGCCAGCAGCTACAGGGGCGTGAACACCGGGGAGCTGTTTTTT
CASSYRGVNTGELFF
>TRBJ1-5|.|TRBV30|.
TGTGCCTGGAGTGCCGAACAGGGTCTTAGCAATCAGCCCCAGCATTTT
CAWSAEQGLSNQPQHF
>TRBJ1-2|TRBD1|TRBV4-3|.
TGCGCCAGCAGCCCCGGGACAGGGTTCTTCTATGGCTACACCTTC
CASSPGTGFFYGYTF
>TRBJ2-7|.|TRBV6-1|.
TGTGCCAGCACCGGGGTCCTAAACTACGAGCAGTACTTC
CASTGVLNYEQYF
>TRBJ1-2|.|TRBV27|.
TGTGCCAGCAGTTCCCTAGGGACACCCAAGGGTGGCTACACCTTC
CASSSLGTPKGGYTF
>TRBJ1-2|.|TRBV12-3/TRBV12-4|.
TGTGCCAGCAGCCCGATGCTCAGGGGAAACGGCTACACCTTC
CASSPMLRGNGYTF
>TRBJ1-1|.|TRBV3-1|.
TGTGCCAGCAGCCAAGACCTCCTAAGTGGGTCTCAAGGTGAAGCTTTCTTT
CASSQDLLSGSQGEAFF
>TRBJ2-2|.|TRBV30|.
TGTGCCTGGGGGAGAGGGTACACCGGGGAGCTGTTTTTT
CAWGRGYTGELFF
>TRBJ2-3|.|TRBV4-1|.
TGCGCCAGCAGCTATGGAACAGATACGCAGTATTTT
CASSYGTDTQYF
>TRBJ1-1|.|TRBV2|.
TGTGCCAGCAGCGACAGTGCCGTGCGTGTAGCTTTCTTT
CASSDSAVRVAFF
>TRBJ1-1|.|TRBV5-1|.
TGCGCCAGCACCGACGGACGGACCCAGGGGAACACTGAAGCTTTCTTT
CASTDGRTQGNTEAFF
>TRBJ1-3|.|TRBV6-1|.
TGTGCCAGCAGTGTTGTTCGGCCGGCGAGCTCTGGAAACACCATATATTTT
CASSVVRPASSGNTIYF
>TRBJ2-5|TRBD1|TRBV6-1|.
TGTGCCAGCAGTGGAATGACAGGGACCCAAGAGACCCAGTACTTC
CASSGMTGTQETQYF
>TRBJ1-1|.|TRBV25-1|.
TGTGCCAGCAGTGCCCTCGGGTGGAACACTGAAGCTTTCTTT
CASSALGWNTEAFF
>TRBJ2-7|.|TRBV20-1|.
TGCAGTGCAACGGGGGAGCTCTACGAGCAGTACTTC
CSATGELYEQYF
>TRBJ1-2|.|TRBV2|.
TGTGCCCCCAGGGGCACTAACTATGGCTACACCTTC
CAPRGTNYGYTF
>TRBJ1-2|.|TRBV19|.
TGTGCCAGTAGTCCTGGACCGGACGGAGATGGCTACACCTTC
CASSPGPDGDGYTF
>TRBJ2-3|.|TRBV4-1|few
TGCGCCAGCAGTGAACGCGGGAATTTCGCAGATACGCAGTATTTT
CASSERGNFADTQYF
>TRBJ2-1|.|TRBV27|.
TGTGCCAGCAGTTCCCCGGGACGAGAGAAAAGCGATGAGCAGTTCTTC
CASSSPGREKSDEQFF
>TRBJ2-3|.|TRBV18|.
TGTGCCAGCTCCGCCGTGGGGGCAGCAGATACGCAGTATTTT
CASSAVGAADTQYF
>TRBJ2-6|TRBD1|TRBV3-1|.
TGTGCCAGCAGCCAAGGAGGGACAGGGAGTTCGGGGGCCAACGTCCTGACTTTC
CASSQGGTGSSGANVLTF
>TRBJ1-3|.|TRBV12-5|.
TGTGCTAGTGGTTTGGATCCGCTACGCGGGGGCCTGTCTGGAAACACCATATATTTT
CASGLDPLRGGLSGNTIYF
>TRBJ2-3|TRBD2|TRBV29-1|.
TGCAGCGTGAGAGAGGGAGGGACCACAGATACGCAGTATTTT
CSVREGGTTDTQYF
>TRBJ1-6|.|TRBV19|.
TGTGCCAGTGGCTCCCCGAACTGGGGTTCACCCCTCCACTTT
CASGSPNWGSPLHF
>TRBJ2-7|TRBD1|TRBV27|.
TGTGCCAGCAGTTTATTTGTAGGACAGGTGGTCCCCTACGAGCAGTACTTC
CASSLFVGQVVPYEQYF
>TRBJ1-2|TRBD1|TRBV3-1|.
TGTGCCAGCAGCCAAGAACTTGACAGGGGTCCCTCTAACTATGGCTACACCTTC
CASSQELDRGPSNYGYTF
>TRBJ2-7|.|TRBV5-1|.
TGCGCCAGCAGCTTGGTATGGGACGGAACCGCCGAGCAGTACTTC
CASSLVWDGTAEQYF
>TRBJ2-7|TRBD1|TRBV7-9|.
TGTGCCAGTACAGGGGCTAGATCCTACGAGCAGTACTTC
CASTGARSYEQYF
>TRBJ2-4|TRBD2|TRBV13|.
TGTGCCAGCAGCCCCCGACTAGCGGAAGCCAAAAACATTCAGTACTTC
CASSPRLAEAKNIQYF
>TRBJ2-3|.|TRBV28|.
TGTGCCAGCAGTAAGCCCAGATCCACAGATACGCAGTATTTT
CASSKPRSTDTQYF
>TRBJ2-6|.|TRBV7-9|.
TGTGCCAGCAGCTTTGGCCAGGGATACTCTGGGGCCAACGTCCTGACTTTC
CASSFGQGYSGANVLTF
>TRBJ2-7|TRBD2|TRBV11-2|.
TGTGCCAGCAGCTTAGTACTAGCGGGGATCAAAGAGCAGTACTTC
CASSLVLAGIKEQYF